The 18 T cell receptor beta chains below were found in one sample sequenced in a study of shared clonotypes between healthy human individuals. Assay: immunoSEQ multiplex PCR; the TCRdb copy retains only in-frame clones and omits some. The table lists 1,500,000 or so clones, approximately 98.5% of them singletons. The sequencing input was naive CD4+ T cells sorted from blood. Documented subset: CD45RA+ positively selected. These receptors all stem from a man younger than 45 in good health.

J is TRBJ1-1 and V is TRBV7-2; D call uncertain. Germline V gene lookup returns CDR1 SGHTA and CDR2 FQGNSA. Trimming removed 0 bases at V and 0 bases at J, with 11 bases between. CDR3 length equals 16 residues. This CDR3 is CASSLAIGKMNTEAFF. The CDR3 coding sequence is TGTGCCAGCAGCTTAGCGATCGGGAAAATGAACACTGAAGCTTTCTTT.

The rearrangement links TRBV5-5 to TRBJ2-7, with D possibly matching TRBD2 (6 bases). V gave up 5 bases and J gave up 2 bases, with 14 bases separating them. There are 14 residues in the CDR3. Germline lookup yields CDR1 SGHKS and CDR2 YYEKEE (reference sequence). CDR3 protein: CASRGGTPPYEQYF. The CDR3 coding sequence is TGTGCCAGCAGAGGCGGGACTCCCCCCTACGAGCAGTACTTC.

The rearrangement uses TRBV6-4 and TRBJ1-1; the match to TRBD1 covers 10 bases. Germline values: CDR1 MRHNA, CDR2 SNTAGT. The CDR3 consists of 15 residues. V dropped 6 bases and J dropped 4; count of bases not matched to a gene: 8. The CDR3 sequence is CASRKGTGAGTEAFF. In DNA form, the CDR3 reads TGTGCCAGCAGGAAGGGGACAGGGGCGGGCACTGAAGCTTTCTTT.

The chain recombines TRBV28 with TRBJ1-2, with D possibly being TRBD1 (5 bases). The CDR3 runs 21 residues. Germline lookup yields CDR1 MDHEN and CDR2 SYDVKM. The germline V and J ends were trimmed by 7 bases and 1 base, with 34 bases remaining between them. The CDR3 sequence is CASMDGLFSPHRGDRNYGYTF. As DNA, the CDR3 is TGTGCCAGCATGGACGGCCTTTTCAGCCCCCATCGGGGGGACCGTAACTATGGCTACACCTTC.

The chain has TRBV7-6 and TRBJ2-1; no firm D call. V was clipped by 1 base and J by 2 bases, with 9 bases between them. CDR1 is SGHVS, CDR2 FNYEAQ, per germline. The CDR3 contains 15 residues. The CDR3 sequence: CASSLGGGTYNEQFF. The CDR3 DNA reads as TGTGCCAGCAGCTTAGGGGGTGGGACCTACAATGAGCAGTTCTTC.

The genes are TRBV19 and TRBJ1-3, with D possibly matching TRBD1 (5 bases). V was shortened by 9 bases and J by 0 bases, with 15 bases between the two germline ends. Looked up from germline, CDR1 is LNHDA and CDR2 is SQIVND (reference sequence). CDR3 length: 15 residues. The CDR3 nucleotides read TGTGCCAGCCCCCAATCGGGGCGCTCTGGAAACACCATATATTTT. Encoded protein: CASPQSGRSGNTIYF.

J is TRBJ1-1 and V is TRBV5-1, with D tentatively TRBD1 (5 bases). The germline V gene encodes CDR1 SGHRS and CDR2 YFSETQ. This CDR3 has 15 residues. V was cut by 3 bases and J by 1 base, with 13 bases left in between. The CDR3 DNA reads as TGCGCCAGCAGCTGGGGCGCTCGACAGAACACTGAAGCTTTCTTT. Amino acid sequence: CASSWGARQNTEAFF.

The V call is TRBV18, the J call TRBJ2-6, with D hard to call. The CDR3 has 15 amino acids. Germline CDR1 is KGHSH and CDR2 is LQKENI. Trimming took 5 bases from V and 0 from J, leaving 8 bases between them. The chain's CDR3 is CASSSSSSGANVLTF. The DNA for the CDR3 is TGTGCCAGCTCATCCTCCAGCTCTGGGGCCAACGTCCTGACTTTC.

CDR3 region: CASSLRGERYYEQYF. Here the CDR3 DNA reads TGTGCCAGCAGCCTCAGGGGGGAACGGTACTACGAGCAGTACTTC. The V call is TRBV7-2, the J call TRBJ2-7; tentative D call: TRBD1 (7 bases). Trimming took off 5 bases at V and 3 bases at J, with 17 bases between the two ends. The CDR3 loop spans 15 amino acids. In germline, CDR1 is SGHTA, CDR2 FQGNSA.

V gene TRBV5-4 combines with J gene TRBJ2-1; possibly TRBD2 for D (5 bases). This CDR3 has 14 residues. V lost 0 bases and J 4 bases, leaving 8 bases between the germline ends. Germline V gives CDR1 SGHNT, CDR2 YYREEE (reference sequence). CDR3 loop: CASSLALEYNEQFF. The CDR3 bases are TGTGCCAGCAGCTTGGCACTAGAGTACAATGAGCAGTTCTTC.

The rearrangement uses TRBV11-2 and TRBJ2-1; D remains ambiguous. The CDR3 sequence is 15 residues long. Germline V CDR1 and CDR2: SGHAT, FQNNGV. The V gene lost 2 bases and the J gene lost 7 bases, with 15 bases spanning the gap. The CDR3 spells CASSLIRVMKNEQFF. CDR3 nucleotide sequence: TGTGCCAGCAGCTTAATAAGGGTGATGAAAAATGAGCAGTTCTTC.

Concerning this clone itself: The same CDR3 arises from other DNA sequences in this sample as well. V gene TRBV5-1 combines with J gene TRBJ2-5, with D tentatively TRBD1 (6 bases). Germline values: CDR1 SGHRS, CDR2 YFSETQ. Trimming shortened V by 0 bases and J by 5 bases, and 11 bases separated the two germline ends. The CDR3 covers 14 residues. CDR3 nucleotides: TGCGCCAGCAGCTTGGCAGGGGCAGTGGAGACCCAGTACTTC. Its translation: CASSLAGAVETQYF.

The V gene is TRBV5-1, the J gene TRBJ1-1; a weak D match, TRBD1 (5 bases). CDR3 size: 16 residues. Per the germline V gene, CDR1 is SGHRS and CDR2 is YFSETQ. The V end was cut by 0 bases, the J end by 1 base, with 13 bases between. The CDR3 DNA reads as TGCGCCAGCAGCTTGGCTCTTCCAGGGCGGAACACTGAAGCTTTCTTT. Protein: CASSLALPGRNTEAFF.

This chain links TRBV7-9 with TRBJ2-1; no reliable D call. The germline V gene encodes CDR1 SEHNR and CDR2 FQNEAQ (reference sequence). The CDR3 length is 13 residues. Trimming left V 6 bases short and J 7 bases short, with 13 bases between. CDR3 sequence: CASRGVSRNEQFF. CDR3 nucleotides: TGTGCCAGCAGAGGAGTTAGTAGGAATGAGCAGTTCTTC.

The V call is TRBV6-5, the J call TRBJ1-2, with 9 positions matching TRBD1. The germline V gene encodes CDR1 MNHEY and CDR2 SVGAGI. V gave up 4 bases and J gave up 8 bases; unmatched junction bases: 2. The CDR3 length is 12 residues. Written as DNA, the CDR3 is TGTGCCAGCAGTTTTGGGACAGGGGGCTACACCTTC. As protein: CASSFGTGGYTF.

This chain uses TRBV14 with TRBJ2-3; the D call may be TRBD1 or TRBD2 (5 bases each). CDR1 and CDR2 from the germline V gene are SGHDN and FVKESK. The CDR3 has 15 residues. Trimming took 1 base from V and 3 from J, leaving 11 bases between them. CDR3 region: CASSQVGVGTDTQYF. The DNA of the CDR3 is TGTGCCAGCAGCCAAGTGGGGGTAGGAACAGATACGCAGTATTTT.

DNA for the CDR3: TGTGCCAGCAGCTTGACTAGCGAATCCTACGAGCAGTACTTC. This sequence encodes CASSLTSESYEQYF. The chain links TRBV7-2 to TRBJ2-7, with TRBD2 matching over 8 bases. The ends lost 3 bases at V and 1 base at J; junction bases unmatched: 2. The CDR3 extends over 14 amino acids. CDR1 and CDR2 from the germline V gene are SGHTA and FQGNSA.

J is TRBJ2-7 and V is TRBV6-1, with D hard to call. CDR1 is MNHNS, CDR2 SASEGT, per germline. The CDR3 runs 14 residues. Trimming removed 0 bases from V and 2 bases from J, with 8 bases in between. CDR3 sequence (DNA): TGTGCCAGCAGTGAAGCAGGGTTCCCCTACGAGCAGTACTTC. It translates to CASSEAGFPYEQYF.